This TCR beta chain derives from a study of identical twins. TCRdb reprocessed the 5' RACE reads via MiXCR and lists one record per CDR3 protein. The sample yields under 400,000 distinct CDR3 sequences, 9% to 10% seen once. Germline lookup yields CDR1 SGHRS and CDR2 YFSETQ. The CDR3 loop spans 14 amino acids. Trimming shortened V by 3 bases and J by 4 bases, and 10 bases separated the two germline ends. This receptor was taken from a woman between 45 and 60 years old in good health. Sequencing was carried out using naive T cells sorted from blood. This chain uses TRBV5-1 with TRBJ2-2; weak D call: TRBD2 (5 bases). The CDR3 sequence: CASSSASFTGELFF. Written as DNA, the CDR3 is TGCGCCAGCAGCTCAGCTAGCTTCACCGGGGAGCTGTTTTTT.